This T cell receptor beta chain is drawn from a study of blood T cell repertoires in COVID-19. Original processing notes: How many nucleated cells were present was estimated from reference gene primer amplification. Clones were read by immunoSEQ multiplex PCR, and TCRdb kept only the in-frame ones, dropping some. V and J calls and clone size are copied from that table; D and trimming were computed from the DNA. In the table there are 210,000 or so clones, about 85% of which are singletons. Germline V gives CDR1 WSHSY, CDR2 SAAADI. There are 14 residues in the CDR3. Between the trimmed V and J ends, which lost 8 bases and 1 base, there was a span of 14 bases.

The gene calls are TRBV10-2 and TRBJ1-1; D might be TRBD1 (5 bases). This clonotype was obtained from a human donor in a cohort sampled during active COVID-19. The sample taken for sequencing was peripheral blood. CDR3 loop: CASVRGAWNTEAFF. The CDR3 nucleotides are TGCGCCAGCGTACGCGGGGCTTGGAACACTGAAGCTTTCTTT.